Listed below are T cell receptor beta chains from one sample, sequenced in a study of blood T cell repertoires in COVID-19. Sequencing used immunoSEQ multiplex PCR; TCRdb keeps in-frame clones, though not all of them. This sample yields about 250,000 clones, of which around 87% are seen a single time; 1.6% belongs to the top ten. The sequencing sample was made of PBMCs or T cells enriched from blood (not recorded which). These receptors originate from a woman aged 45-65 years who had recovered from COVID-19. Both conserved end residues are part of each CDR3. Size is omitted from some rows. Given values are once, few, many or a class for expanded clones.

TRBV28	few	TRBJ1-2	CASSFRDYGYTF
TRBV14	NA	TRBJ1-1	CASSPLVGQMNTEAFF
TRBV5-1	NA	TRBJ1-6	CASSLEGTGHNSPLHF
TRBV28	NA	TRBJ1-5	CASSAPGQRSNQPQHF
TRBV18	NA	TRBJ1-3	CASSPTESGNTIYF
TRBV28	NA	TRBJ1-1	CASSSLGLTNTEAFF
TRBV3-1/TRBV3-2	NA	TRBJ2-1	CASSPNSGRPYNEQFF
TRBV12-5	once	TRBJ1-2	CASGPGLGRVAYGYTF
TRBV7-9	once	TRBJ1-1	CASRPGSVEAFF
TRBV11-3	NA	TRBJ1-1	CASSVSGNTEAFF
TRBV7-2	NA	TRBJ2-7	CASSLDLAGYYEQYF
TRBV5-1	NA	TRBJ2-5	CASKGSGRAEETQYF
TRBV5-5	NA	TRBJ1-6	CASSIPTGAGNSPLHF
TRBV11-2	NA	TRBJ2-7	CASSRDRVGSYEQYF
TRBV6-1	NA	TRBJ1-2	CASSEGSGLLYGYTF
TRBV5-1	NA	TRBJ1-1	CASSLGIRGSANTEAFF
TRBV7-9	few	TRBJ1-3	CASSKRTGWGNTIYF
TRBV27	NA	TRBJ2-1	CASRSNSIGTGGDEQFF
TRBV7-2	NA	TRBJ1-2	CASSEGQGYGYTF
TRBV9	few	TRBJ1-1	CASSVASGGTEAFF
TRBV28	NA	TRBJ2-7	CASSTPAGGLSYEQYF
TRBV19	NA	TRBJ1-1	CASSILRTGAENTEAFF
TRBV4-1	once	TRBJ1-2	CASSQDRVAPPYGYTF
TRBV10-3	NA	TRBJ2-1	CASHQREGYNEQFF
TRBV19	once	TRBJ2-5	CASSSGGVGETQYF
TRBV4-3	once	TRBJ2-3	CASSQDGAGDYDTQYF
TRBV29-1	NA	TRBJ1-1	CSARTGDFSSTEAFF
TRBV4-2	NA	TRBJ2-3	CASSQAPGGVTDTQYF
TRBV6-2/TRBV6-3	NA	TRBJ2-4	CASSYSGPSGRNIQYF
TRBV27	NA	TRBJ1-2	CASREAGILNYGYTF
TRBV2	NA	TRBJ2-1	CASRLAAINEQFF
TRBV25-1	NA	TRBJ2-7	CASTSAENYEQYF
TRBV29-1	NA	TRBJ1-1	CSVEEGQGVFLMNTEAFF
TRBV7-8	NA	TRBJ2-1	CASSPQGQSSYNEQFF
TRBV15	NA	TRBJ2-1	CATSKTTSKSSEQFF
TRBV5-4	NA	TRBJ2-7	CASSSTASGLPYEQYF
TRBV6-5	NA	TRBJ1-1	CASSYSSRGMGAEAFF
TRBV28	NA	TRBJ2-3	CASSPRLAGVGTDTQYF
TRBV2	NA	TRBJ1-1	CASSDRGGAFF
TRBV12-3/TRBV12-4	NA	TRBJ2-1	CASRVGTTNEQFF
TRBV18	once	TRBJ2-7	CASSPGSDRVNGEQYF
TRBV2	NA	TRBJ1-5	CASSGGQGGNQPQHF
TRBV2	NA	TRBJ2-7	CASRDRGATYEQYF
TRBV7-9	NA	TRBJ2-3	CASRVAGSTDTQYF
TRBV6-2/TRBV6-3	NA	TRBJ2-7	CASSYPVAGGRNEQYF
TRBV29-1	NA	TRBJ2-7	CSVVVPGLDEQYF
TRBV5-1	NA	TRBJ2-1	CASSSPPGQGWNEQFF
TRBV29-1	once	TRBJ2-7	CSVQIDRGNYYEQYF
TRBV11-2	NA	TRBJ2-5	CASSSGPLPVETQYF
TRBV18	NA	TRBJ2-1	CASSPPQRPNRGEQFF
TRBV3-1/TRBV3-2	few	TRBJ2-7	CASSPYRESEQYF
TRBV7-9	NA	TRBJ1-1	CASSPTNTEAFF